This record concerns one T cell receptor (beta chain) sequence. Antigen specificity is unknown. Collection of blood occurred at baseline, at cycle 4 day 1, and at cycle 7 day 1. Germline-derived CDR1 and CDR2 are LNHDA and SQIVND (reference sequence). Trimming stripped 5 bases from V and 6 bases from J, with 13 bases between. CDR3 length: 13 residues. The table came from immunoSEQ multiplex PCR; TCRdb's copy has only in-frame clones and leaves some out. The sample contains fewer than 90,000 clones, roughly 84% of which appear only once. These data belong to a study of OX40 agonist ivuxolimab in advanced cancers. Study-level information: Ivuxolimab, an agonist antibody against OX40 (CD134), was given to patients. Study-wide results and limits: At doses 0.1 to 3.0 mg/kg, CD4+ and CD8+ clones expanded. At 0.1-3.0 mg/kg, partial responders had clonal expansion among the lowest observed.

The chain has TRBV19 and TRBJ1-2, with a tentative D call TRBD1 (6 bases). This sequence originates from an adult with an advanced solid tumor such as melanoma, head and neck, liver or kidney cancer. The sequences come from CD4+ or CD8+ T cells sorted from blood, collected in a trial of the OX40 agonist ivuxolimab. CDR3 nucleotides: TGTGCCAGTAGTCCCACAGGGTCTGATGGCTACACCTTC. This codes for CASSPTGSDGYTF.